This TCR beta chain is drawn from a study of patients and donors after allogeneic stem cell transplantation. The germline V gene encodes CDR1 SGHTA and CDR2 FQGNSA. The CDR3 has 14 amino acids. Germline trimming cut 7 bases from V and 6 bases from J; bases unmatched to any gene: 9. MiXCR, run by TCRdb on the RT-PCR reads, gives a single entry per CDR3 protein. The sample has about 410,000 distinct CDR3 sequences; 16% are singletons. J is TRBJ2-3 and V is TRBV7-2; 8 bases match TRBD2. Sequences were obtained from blood, either unsorted or a sorted T cell fraction (not recorded which). This clonotype was sampled from a human donor who was either an allogeneic HSCT recipient or a stem cell or donor lymphocyte infusion donor (not recorded which). It is not recorded whose cells these are; they may come from a transplant donor. CDR3 sequence: CASNIRGGRDTQYF. DNA of the CDR3: TGTGCCAGCAACATCCGGGGGGGCCGTGATACGCAGTATTTT. Combining the CDR3 with reference TRBV7-2 and TRBJ2-3 gives the whole variable domain GAGVSQSPSNKVTEKGKDVELRCDPISGHTALYWYRQSLGQGLEFLIYFQGNSAPDKSGLPSDRFSAERTGGSVSTLTIQRTQQEDSAVYLCASNIRGGRDTQYFGPGTRLTVL.